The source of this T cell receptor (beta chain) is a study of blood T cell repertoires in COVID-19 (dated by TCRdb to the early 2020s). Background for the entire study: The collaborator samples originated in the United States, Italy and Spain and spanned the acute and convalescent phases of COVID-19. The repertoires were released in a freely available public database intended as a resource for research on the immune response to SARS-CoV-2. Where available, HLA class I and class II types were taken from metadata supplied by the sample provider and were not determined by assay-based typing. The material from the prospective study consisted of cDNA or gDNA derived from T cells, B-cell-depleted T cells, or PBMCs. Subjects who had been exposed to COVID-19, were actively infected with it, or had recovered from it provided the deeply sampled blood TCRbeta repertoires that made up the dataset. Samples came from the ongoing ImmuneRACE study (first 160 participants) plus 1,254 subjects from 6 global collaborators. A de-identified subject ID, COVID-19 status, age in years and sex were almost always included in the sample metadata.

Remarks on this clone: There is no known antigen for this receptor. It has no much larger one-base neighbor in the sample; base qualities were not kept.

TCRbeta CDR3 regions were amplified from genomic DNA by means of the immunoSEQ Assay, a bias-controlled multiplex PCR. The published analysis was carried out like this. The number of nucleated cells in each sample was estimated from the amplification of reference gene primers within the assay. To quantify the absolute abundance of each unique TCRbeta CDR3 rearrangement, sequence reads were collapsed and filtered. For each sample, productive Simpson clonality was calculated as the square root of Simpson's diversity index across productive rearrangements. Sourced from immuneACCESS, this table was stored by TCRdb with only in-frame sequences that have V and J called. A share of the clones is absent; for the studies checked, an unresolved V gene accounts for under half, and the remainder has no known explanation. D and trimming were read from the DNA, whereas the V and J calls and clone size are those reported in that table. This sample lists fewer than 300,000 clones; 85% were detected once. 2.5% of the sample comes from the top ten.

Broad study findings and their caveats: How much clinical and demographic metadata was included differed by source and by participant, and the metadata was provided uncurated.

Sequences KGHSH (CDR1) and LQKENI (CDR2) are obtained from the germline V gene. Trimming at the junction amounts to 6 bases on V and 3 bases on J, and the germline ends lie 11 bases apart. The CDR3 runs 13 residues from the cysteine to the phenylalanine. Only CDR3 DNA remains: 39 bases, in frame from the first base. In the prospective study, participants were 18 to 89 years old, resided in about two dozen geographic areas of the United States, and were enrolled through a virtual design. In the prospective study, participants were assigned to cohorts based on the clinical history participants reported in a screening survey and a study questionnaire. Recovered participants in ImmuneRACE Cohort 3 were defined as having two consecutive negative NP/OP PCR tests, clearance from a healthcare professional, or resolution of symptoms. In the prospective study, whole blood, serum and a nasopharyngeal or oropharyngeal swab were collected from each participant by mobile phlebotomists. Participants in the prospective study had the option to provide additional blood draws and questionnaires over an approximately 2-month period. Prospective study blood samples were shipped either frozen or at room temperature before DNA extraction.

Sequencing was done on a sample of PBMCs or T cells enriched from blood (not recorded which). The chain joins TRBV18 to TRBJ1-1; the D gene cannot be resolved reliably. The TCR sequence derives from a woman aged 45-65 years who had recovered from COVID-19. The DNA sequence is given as TGTGCCAGCTCCCTATGGGAGGACACTGAAGCTTTCTTT. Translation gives CASSLWEDTEAFF.